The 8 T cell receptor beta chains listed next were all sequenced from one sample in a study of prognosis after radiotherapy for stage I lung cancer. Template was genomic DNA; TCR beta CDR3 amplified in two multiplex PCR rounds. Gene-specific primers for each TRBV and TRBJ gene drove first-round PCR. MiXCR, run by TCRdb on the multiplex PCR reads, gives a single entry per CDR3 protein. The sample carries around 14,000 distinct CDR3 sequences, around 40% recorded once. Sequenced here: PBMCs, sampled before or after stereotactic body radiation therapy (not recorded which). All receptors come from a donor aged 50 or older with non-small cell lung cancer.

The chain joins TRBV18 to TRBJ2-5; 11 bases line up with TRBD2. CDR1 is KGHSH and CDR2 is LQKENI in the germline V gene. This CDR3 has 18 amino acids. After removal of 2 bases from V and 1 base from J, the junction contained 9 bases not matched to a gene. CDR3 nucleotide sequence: TGTGCCAGCTCACCAGACTTAGCGGGAGGGACTAGCCAAGAGACCCAGTACTTC. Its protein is CASSPDLAGGTSQETQYF. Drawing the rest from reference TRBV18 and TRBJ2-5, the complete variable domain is NAGVMQNPRHLVRRRGQEARLRCSPMKGHSHVYWYRQLPEEGLKFMVYLQKENIIDESGMPKERFSAEFPKEGPSILRIQQVVRGDSAAYFCASSPDLAGGTSQETQYFGPGTRLLVL.

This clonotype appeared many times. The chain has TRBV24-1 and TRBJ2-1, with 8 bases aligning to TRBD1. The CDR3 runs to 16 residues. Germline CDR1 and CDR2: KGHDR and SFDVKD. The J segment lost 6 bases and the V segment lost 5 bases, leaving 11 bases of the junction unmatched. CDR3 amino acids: CATSGFTGGDINEQFF. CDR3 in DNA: TGTGCCACCAGTGGTTTCACAGGGGGTGATATCAATGAGCAGTTCTTC.

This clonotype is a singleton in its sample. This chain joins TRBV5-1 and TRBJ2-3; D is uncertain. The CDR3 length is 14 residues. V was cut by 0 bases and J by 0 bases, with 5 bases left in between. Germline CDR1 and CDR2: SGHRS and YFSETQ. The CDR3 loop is CASSLGLSTDTQYF. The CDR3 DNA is TGCGCCAGCAGCTTGGGACTGAGCACAGATACGCAGTATTTT.

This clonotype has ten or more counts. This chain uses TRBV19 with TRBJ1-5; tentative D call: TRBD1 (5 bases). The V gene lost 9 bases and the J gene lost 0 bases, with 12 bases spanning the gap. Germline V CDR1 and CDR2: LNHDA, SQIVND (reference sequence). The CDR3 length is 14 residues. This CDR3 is CASWRGYSNQPQHF. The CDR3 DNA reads TGTGCCAGCTGGAGGGGCTATAGCAATCAGCCCCAGCATTTT. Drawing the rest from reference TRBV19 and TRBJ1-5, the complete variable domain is DGGITQSPKYLFRKEGQNVTLSCEQNLNHDAMYWYRQDPGQGLRLIYYSQIVNDFQKGDIAEGYSVSREKKESFPLTVTSAQKNPTAFYLCASWRGYSNQPQHFGDGTRLSIL.

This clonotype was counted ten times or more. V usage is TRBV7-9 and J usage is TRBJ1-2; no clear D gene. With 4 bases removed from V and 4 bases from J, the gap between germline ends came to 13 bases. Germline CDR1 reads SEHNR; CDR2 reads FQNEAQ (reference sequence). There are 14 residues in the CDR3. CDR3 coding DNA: TGTGCCAGCAGCTCTAAAGGGCTAGGCTATGGCTACACCTTC. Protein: CASSSKGLGYGYTF.

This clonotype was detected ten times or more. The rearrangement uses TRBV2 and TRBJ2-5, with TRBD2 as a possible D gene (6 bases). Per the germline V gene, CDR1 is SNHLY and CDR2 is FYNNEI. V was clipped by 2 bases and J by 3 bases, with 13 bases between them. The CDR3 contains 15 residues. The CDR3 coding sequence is TGTGCCAGCAGTGAATGGGGGGTTAATAAAGAGACCCAGTACTTC. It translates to CASSEWGVNKETQYF.

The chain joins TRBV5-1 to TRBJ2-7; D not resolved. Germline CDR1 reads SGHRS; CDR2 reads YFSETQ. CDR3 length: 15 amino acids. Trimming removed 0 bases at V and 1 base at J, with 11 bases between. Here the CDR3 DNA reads TGCGCCAGCAGCTTGGGGGAAGACGGATCCTACGAGCAGTACTTC. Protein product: CASSLGEDGSYEQYF.

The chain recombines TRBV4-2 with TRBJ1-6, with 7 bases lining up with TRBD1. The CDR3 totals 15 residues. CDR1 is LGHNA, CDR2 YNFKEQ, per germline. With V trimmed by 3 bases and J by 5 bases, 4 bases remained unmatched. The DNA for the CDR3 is TGTGCCAGCAGCCACCTACAGGGGAATAATTCACCCCTCCACTTT. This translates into CASSHLQGNNSPLHF.